Listed below are T cell receptor beta chains from one sample, sequenced in a study of shared clonotypes between healthy human individuals. Here immunoSEQ multiplex PCR was the method, and the copy in TCRdb shows in-frame clones only, minus some. The sample holds a few million clones, more than 90% seen once. The source material was naive CD4+ T cells sorted from blood. Receptors were obtained from a man aged 18 to 30 in good health. The CDR3 runs from the conserved cysteine through the conserved F or W. The order of the fields is CDR3 length, J gene, V gene, CDR3 protein.

>13|TRBJ1-2|TRBV2
CASSEFSPNGYTF
>13|TRBJ1-6|TRBV7-9
CASSLGVGSPLHF
>15|TRBJ1-3|TRBV5-1
CASSLGSGGGNTIYF
>15|TRBJ2-1|TRBV4-3
CASSQLAGPYNEQFF
>13|TRBJ1-4|TRBV10-3
CAIREGTNEKLFF
>10|TRBJ2-5|TRBV2
CASMQGDQYF
>17|TRBJ1-3|TRBV11-2
CASSLDRAGAFGNTIYF
>15|TRBJ2-1|TRBV6-1
CASTASGVAYNEQFF
>16|TRBJ2-6|TRBV7-2
CASSPWTGAGANVLTF
>16|TRBJ1-1|TRBV6-5
CASSYRNIARATEAFF
>15|TRBJ1-4|TRBV9
CASSPTPATNEKLFF
>17|TRBJ1-5|TRBV7-2
CASSLVGGAGSNQPQHF
>15|TRBJ2-5|TRBV7-2
CASSLGAGYQETQYF
>14|TRBJ1-5|TRBV28
CASSFDRGNQPQHF
>11|TRBJ2-1|TRBV18
CASSAYNEQFF
>13|TRBJ2-7|TRBV6-1
CASSDSQALKQYF
>15|TRBJ1-6|TRBV5-6
CASSPVGLDNSPLHF
>14|TRBJ1-2|TRBV6-5
CASSYGTERYGYTF
>15|TRBJ2-4|TRBV30
CAWSVTGFGKNIQYF
>17|TRBJ2-2|TRBV13
CASSLGPPGQYTGELFF
>15|TRBJ2-1|TRBV5-1
CASSLGGDRGNEQFF
>14|TRBJ1-1|TRBV6-1
CASSDRQVGTEAFF
>14|TRBJ2-7|TRBV9
CASSVALQNYEQYF
>17|TRBJ2-7|TRBV11-2
CASSFVGLAGVAYEQYF
>16|TRBJ2-7|TRBV11-2
CASREVAGGLGGEQYF
>18|TRBJ2-1|TRBV15
CATSRRLWTGSSYNEQFF
>16|TRBJ1-1|TRBV7-9
CASSFGQLAMNTEAFF
>16|TRBJ2-3|TRBV19
CASSIGGTSSTDTQYF
>16|TRBJ1-6|TRBV11-2
CASTRTGGAHNSPLHF
>14|TRBJ1-2|TRBV30
CAWSVASTNYGYTF
>13|TRBJ2-3|TRBV18
CASSQDQADTQYF
>15|TRBJ1-2|TRBV2
CASSAVPGRGYGYTF
>15|TRBJ2-6|TRBV6-5
CASTRGSSGANVLTF
>17|TRBJ2-7|TRBV4-1
CASTPGLAGLVGYEQYF
>15|TRBJ2-6|TRBV13
CASSRRGHGANVLTF
>13|TRBJ2-5|TRBV4-1
CASRRTGEETQYF
>13|TRBJ1-5|TRBV18
CASSPDSYQPQHF
>16|TRBJ2-3|TRBV5-4
CASSLAGAGTTDTQYF
>14|TRBJ1-5|TRBV27
CASSLYDGGQPQHF
>16|TRBJ1-1|TRBV5-4
CASSPTPKGENTEAFF
>15|TRBJ1-3|TRBV15
CATSRDRGAGNTIYF
>14|TRBJ2-7|TRBV5-1
CASSLVPQNYEQYF
>15|TRBJ2-7|TRBV27
CASSLGRGSSYEQYF
>16|TRBJ2-2|TRBV9
CASSATPSSVTGELFF
>14|TRBJ2-7|TRBV9
CASSVGLVSYEQYF
>12|TRBJ1-2|TRBV27
CASRSRVLGYTF